Below, one T cell receptor (beta chain) is given with its context. The sample comes from a study of technical replicates of blood from a handful of donors. Sequencing was performed with immunoSEQ multiplex PCR; in TCRdb, only in-frame clones are kept and a portion is missing. The sample consists of about 100,000 clones, around 96% of them appearing once. This sequence originates from a human donor in good health. Specimen: T cells isolated from PBMCs.

The CDR3 protein is CASSEFDRGDDEQFF. The CDR3 DNA is TGTGCCAGCAGTGAATTTGACAGGGGGGACGATGAGCAGTTCTTC. The gene calls are TRBV6-1 and TRBJ2-1; 9 bases fit TRBD1. The J segment lost 8 bases and the V segment lost 2 bases, leaving 7 bases of the junction unmatched. CDR1 is MNHNS and CDR2 is SASEGT in the germline V gene. The CDR3 length is 15 residues.